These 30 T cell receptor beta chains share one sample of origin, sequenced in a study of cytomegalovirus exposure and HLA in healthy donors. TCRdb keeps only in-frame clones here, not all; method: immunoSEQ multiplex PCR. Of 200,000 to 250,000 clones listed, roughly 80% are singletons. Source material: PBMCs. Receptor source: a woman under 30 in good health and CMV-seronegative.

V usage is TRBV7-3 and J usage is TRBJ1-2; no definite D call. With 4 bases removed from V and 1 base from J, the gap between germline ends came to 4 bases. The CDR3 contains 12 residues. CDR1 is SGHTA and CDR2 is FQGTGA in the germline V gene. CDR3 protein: CASSSDNYGYTF. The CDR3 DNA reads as TGTGCCAGCAGCTCAGATAACTATGGCTACACCTTC.

CDR3: CASSESRQLKNIQYF. The CDR3 DNA reads TGTGCCAGCAGTGAATCACGCCAGTTAAAAAACATTCAGTACTTC. The chain has TRBV6-1 and TRBJ2-4; D gene ambiguous. Germline V gene data show CDR1 as MNHNS and CDR2 as SASEGT. Trimming pared 2 bases from V and 4 bases from J, leaving 12 bases between. This CDR3 is built from 15 residues.

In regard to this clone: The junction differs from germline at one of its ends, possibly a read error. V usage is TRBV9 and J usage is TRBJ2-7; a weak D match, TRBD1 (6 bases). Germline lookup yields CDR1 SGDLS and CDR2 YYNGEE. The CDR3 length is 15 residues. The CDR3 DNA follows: TGTGCCAGCAGCGTAGGTTTTAACCGGGACATCGAGCGGTACTTC. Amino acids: CASSVGFNRDIERYF.

CDR3 sequence (DNA): TGCGCCAGCAGCTTGACAGGGGCGAGAGATACGCAGTATTTT. It encodes CASSLTGARDTQYF. This chain connects TRBV5-1 to TRBJ2-3; TRBD1 matches at 7 bases. With V trimmed by 1 base and J by 5 bases, 4 bases remained unmatched. CDR1 is SGHRS and CDR2 is YFSETQ in the germline V gene. The CDR3 loop spans 14 amino acids.

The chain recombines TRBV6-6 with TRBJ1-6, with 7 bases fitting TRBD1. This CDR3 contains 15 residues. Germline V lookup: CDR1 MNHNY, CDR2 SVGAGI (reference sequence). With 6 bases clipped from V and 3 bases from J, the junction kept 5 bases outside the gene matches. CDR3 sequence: CASRLDRDYNSPLHF. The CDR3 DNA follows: TGTGCCAGCAGATTAGACAGGGACTATAATTCACCCCTCCACTTT.

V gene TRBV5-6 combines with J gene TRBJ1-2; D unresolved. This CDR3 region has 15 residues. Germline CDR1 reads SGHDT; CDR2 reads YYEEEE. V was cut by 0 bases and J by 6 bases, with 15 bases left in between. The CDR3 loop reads CASSLVGFWKDGYTF. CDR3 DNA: TGTGCCAGCAGCTTGGTGGGGTTTTGGAAGGATGGCTACACCTTC.

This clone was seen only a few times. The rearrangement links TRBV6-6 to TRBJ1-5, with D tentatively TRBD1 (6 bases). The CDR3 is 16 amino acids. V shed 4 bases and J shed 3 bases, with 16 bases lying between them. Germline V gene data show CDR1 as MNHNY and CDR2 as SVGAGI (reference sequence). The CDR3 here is CASSLASWDINQPQHF. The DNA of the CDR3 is TGTGCCAGCAGTTTAGCCTCGTGGGACATCAATCAGCCCCAGCATTTT.

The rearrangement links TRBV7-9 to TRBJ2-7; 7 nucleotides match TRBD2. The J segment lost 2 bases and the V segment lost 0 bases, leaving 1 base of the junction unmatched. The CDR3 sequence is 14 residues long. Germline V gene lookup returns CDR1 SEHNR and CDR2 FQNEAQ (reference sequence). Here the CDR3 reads CASSLAGGPYEQYF. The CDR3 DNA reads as TGTGCCAGCAGCTTAGCGGGAGGGCCCTACGAGCAGTACTTC.

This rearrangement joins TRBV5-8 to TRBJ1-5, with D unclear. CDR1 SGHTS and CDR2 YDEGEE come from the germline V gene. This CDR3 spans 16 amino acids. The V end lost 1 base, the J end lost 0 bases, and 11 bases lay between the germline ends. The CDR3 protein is CASSLSGTYSNQPQHF. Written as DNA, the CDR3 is TGTGCCAGCAGCTTGAGCGGAACGTATAGCAATCAGCCCCAGCATTTT.

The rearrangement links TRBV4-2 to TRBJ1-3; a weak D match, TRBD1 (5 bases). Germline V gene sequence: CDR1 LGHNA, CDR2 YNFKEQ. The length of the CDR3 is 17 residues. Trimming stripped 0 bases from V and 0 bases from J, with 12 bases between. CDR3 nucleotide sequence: TGTGCCAGCAGCCAAGACACTGCCAGGGACTCTGGAAACACCATATATTTT. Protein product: CASSQDTARDSGNTIYF.

The DNA for the CDR3 is TGTGCCAGCAGTACAGGGGCGACTGGCTACACCTTC. Protein sequence: CASSTGATGYTF. V usage is TRBV6-5 and J usage is TRBJ1-2; 7 bases agree with TRBD1. The CDR3 is 12 amino acids. The germline gives CDR1 MNHEY, CDR2 SVGAGI. The ends lost 5 bases at V and 7 bases at J; junction bases unmatched: 4.

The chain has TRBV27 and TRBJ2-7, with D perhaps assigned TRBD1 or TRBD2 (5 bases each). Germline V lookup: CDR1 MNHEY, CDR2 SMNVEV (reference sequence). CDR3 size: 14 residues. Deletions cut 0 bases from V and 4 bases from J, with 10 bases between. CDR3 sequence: CASSLSGEYYEQYF. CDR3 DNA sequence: TGTGCCAGCAGTTTATCGGGGGAATATTACGAGCAGTACTTC.

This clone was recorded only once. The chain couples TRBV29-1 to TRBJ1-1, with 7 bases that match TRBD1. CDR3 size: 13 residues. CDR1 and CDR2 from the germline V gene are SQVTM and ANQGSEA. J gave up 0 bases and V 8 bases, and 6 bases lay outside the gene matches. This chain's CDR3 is CSYSGQLNTEAFF. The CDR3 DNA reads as TGCAGCTACTCGGGACAGTTGAACACTGAAGCTTTCTTT.

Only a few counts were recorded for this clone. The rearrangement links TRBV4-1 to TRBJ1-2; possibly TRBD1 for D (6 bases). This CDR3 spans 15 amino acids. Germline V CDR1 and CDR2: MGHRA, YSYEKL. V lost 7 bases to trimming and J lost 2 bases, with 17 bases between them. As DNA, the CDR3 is TGCGCCAGCAAGAGGGTCTTGGGGGGCAACTATGGCTACACCTTC. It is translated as CASKRVLGGNYGYTF.

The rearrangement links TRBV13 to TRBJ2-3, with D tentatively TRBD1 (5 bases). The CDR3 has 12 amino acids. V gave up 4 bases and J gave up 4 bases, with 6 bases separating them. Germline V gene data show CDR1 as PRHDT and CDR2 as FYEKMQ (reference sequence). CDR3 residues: CASSSGPDTQYF. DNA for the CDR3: TGTGCCAGCAGCTCAGGGCCAGATACGCAGTATTTT.

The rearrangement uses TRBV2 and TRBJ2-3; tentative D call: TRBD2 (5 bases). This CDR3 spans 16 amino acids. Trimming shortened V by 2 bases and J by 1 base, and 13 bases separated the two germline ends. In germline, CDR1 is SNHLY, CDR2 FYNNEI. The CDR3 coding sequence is TGTGCCAGCAGTGAATCTCGCGGACTCCGCACAGATACGCAGTATTTT. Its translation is CASSESRGLRTDTQYF.

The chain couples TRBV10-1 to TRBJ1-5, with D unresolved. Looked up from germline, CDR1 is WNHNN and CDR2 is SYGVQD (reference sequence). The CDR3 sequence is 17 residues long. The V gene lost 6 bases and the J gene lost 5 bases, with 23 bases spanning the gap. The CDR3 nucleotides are TGCGCCAGCAGCCACACCGGTGGATCCCGGAGGGATCAGCCCCAGCATTTT. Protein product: CASSHTGGSRRDQPQHF.

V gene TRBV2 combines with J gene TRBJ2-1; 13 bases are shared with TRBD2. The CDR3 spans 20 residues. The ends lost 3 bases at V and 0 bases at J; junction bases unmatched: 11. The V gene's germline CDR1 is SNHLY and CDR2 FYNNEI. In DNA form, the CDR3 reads TGTGCCAGCAGTGACCCTCGGACTAGCGGGGGCCCTCGCTCCTACAATGAGCAGTTCTTC. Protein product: CASSDPRTSGGPRSYNEQFF. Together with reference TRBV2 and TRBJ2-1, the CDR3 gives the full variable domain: EPEVTQTPSHQVTQMGQEVILRCVPISNHLYFYWYRQILGQKVEFLVSFYNNEISEKSEIFDDQFSVERPDGSNFTLKIRSTKLEDSAMYFCASSDPRTSGGPRSYNEQFFGPGTRLTVL.

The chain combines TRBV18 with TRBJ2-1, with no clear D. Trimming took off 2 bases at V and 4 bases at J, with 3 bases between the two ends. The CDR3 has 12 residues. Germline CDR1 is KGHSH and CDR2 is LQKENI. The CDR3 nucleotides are TGTGCCAGCTCACCAGAGTACAATGAGCAGTTCTTC. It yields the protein CASSPEYNEQFF.

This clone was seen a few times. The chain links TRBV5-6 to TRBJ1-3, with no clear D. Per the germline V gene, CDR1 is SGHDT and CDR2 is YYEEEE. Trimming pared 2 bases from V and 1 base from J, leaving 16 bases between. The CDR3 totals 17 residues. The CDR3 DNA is TGTGCCAGCAGCTTCTGGGGAGGGTTGAGGTCTGGAAACACCATATATTTT. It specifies CASSFWGGLRSGNTIYF.

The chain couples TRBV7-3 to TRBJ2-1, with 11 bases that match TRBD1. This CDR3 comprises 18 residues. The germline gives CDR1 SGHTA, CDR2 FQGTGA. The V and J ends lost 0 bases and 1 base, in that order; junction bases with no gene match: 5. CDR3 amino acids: CASSLTFGTGGSYNEQFF. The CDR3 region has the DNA TGTGCCAGCAGCTTAACTTTCGGGACAGGGGGATCCTACAATGAGCAGTTCTTC.

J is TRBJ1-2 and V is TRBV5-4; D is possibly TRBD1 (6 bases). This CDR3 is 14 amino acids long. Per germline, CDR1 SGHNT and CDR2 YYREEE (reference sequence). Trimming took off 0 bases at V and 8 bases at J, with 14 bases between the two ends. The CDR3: CASSLASLTGGYTF. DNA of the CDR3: TGTGCCAGCAGCTTGGCCAGTCTCACAGGGGGCTACACCTTC.

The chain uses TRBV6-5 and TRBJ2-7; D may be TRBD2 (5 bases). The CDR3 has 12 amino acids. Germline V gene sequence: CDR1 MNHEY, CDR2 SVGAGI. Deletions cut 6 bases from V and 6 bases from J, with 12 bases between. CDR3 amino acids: CASSSRRSEQYF. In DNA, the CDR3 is TGTGCCAGCAGCTCCCGGAGGAGCGAGCAGTACTTC.

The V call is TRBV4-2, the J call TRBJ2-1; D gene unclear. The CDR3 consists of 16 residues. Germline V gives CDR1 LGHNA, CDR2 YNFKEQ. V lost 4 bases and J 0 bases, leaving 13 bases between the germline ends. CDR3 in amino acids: CASSPGPRSSYNEQFF. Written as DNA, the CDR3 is TGTGCCAGCAGCCCCGGCCCGCGGAGCTCCTACAATGAGCAGTTCTTC.

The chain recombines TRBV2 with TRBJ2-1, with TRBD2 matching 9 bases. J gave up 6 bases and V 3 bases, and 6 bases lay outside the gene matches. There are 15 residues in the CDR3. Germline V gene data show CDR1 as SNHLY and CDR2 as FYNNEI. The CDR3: CASSEGGRATNEQFF. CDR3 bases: TGTGCCAGCAGTGAGGGCGGGAGGGCGACCAATGAGCAGTTCTTC.

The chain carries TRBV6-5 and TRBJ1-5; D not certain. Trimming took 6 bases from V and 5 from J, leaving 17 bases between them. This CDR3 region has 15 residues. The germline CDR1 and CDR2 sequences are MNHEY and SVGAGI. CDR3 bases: TGTGCCAGCAGCCCCGTTAAAGCGGGATATCAGCCCCAGCATTTT. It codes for CASSPVKAGYQPQHF.

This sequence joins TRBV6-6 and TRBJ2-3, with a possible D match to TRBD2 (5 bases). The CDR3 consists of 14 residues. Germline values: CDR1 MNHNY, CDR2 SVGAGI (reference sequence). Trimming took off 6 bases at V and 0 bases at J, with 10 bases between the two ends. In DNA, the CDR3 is TGTGCCAGCAGCTCCCCGGGGAGCACAGATACGCAGTATTTT. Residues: CASSSPGSTDTQYF.

In DNA, the CDR3 is TGTGCCAGCCAGGATGATGTACAGGGCCCCCCTGAAGCTTTCTTT. Amino acid sequence: CASQDDVQGPPEAFF. The rearrangement uses TRBV2 and TRBJ1-1; D may be TRBD1 (6 bases). Deletions cut 8 bases from V and 6 bases from J, with 22 bases between. Germline V CDR1 and CDR2: SNHLY, FYNNEI. The CDR3 consists of 15 residues.

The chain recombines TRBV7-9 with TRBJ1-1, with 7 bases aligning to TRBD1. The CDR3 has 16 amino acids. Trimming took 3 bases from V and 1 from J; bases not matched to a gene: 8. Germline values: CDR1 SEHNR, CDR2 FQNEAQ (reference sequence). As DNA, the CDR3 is TGTGCCAGCAGCTTTGATACAGGGGCGGGGAACACTGAAGCTTTCTTT. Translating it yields CASSFDTGAGNTEAFF. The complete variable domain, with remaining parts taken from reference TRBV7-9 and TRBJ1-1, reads DTGVSQNPRHKITKRGQNVTFRCDPISEHNRLYWYRQTLGQGPEFLTYFQNEAQLEKSRLLSDRFSAERPKGSFSTLEIQRTEQGDSAMYLCASSFDTGAGNTEAFFGQGTRLTVV.

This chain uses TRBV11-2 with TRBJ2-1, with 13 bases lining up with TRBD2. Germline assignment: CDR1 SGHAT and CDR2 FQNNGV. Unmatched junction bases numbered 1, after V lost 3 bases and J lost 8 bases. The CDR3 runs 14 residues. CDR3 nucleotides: TGTGCCAGCAGCTTTGGACTAGCGGGAGATGAGCAGTTCTTC. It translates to CASSFGLAGDEQFF.